This TCR beta chain emerged from a study of cytomegalovirus exposure and HLA in healthy donors. The CDR3 is 17 amino acids. The V and J ends lost 1 base and 3 bases, in that order; junction bases with no gene match: 5. CDR1 is GTSNPN, CDR2 SVGIG, per germline (reference sequence). The PCR ran on 60 Vbeta and 13 Jbeta primers. Per the original data handling: As a later analysis found, there were tens of millions of unique TCR beta chains, of which approximately 10 million were shared. Assay used: immunoSEQ multiplex PCR; TCRdb lists only in-frame clones, some missing. The V and J calls and clone size are taken from that table; D and trimming were inferred from the DNA. The sample yields more than 150,000 clones, over 70% seen once. Broader study findings: The productive fraction for most TCR beta V segments was about 90% or about 30% in an earlier analysis. In a later analysis, TCR beta V- and J-gene trimming showed a link to a missense DCLRE1C variant. A few of the chains that were CMV-associated were confirmed in vitro to be specific for CMV antigens.

Notes on this clone: Its antigen is unidentified.

The TCR sequence derives from a woman in her forties or fifties in good health and CMV-seropositive. The sample taken for sequencing was PBMCs. V usage is TRBV30 and J usage is TRBJ2-6, with TRBD1 matching 11 bases. This CDR3 reads CAWSARTGGSGANVLTF. In DNA form, the CDR3 reads TGTGCCTGGAGTGCCCGGACAGGGGGCAGTGGGGCCAACGTCCTGACTTTC. The whole variable domain, remainder taken from reference TRBV30 and TRBJ2-6, is SQTIHQWPATLVQPVGSPLSLECTVEGTSNPNLYWYRQAAGRGLQLLFYSVGIGQISSEVPQNLSASRPQDRQFILSSKKLLLSDSGFYLCAWSARTGGSGANVLTFGAGSRLTVL.